The clone carrying this T cell receptor (gamma chain) counts as medium-sized. The sample belongs to a study of γδ T cells in repeated Plasmodium falciparum infection. The CDR3 covers 13 residues. J gave up 6 bases and V 0 bases, and 5 bases lay outside the gene matches. CDR1 is VINAFY, CDR2 YDVSNSKD, per germline. TCRdb re-analyzed the multiplex PCR reads via CATT. The data show 13,000 to 15,000 gamma-chain clones, around 1.5% seen once. Gammadelta T cells were flow-sorted from PBMC into Vgamma9/Vdelta2+ and Vdelta2-negative populations for bulk analysis. The sample was gamma-delta T cells from blood. The TCR was taken from a pool of human donors (malaria-infected and uninfected, not separated). The chain joins TRGV5 to TRGJ1 or TRGJ2. This CDR3 reads CATWDRRIYKKLF. Written as DNA, the CDR3 is TGTGCCACCTGGGACAGGCGAATTTATAAGAAACTCTTT.